These 26 T cell receptor beta chains share one sample of origin, sequenced in a study of T-cell memory formation after mild COVID-19. TCRdb re-called the 5' RACE reads with MiXCR, one entry per CDR3 protein. The table includes 300,000 or so distinct CDR3 sequences, roughly 15% detected once. Sequencing was carried out using PBMCs or a T cell subset sorted from them (not recorded which). Source of these receptors: a young man who had mild COVID-19 (a few samples of this study predate the infection). Cell type and time point are not known.

This clonotype was picked up a small number of times. A read error may account for a junction end that differs from germline. The rearrangement links TRBV6-2 or TRBV6-3 to TRBJ2-1, with 12 bases fitting TRBD2. Germline lookup yields CDR1 MNHEY and CDR2 SVGEGT. This CDR3 region has 18 residues. The chain's CDR3 is CASSQKPQLTSGGTHPVF. CDR3 DNA sequence: TGTGCCAGCAGTCAGAAACCCCAACTGACTAGCGGGGGCACCCATCCAGTCTTC.

The chain links TRBV10-1 to TRBJ2-7; 10 bases fit TRBD1. In germline, CDR1 is WNHNN, CDR2 SYGVQD (reference sequence). CDR3 length: 16 amino acids. After removal of 2 bases from V and 1 base from J, the junction contained 5 bases not matched to a gene. The CDR3 DNA sequence: TGCGCCAGCAGTGAGACTCCGGGACAGGGGTCCTACGAGCAGTACGTC. Translation: CASSETPGQGSYEQYV.

The chain recombines TRBV12-3 or TRBV12-4 with TRBJ1-6; TRBD1 might be the D (5 bases). V gave up 6 bases and J gave up 5 bases, with 11 bases separating them. This CDR3 is built from 14 residues. CDR3 bases: TGTGCCAGCAGGAAACAGGCTAATAATTCACCCCTCCACTTT. Translation: CASRKQANNSPLHF.

CDR3 region: CASSPGRKNTGELFF. DNA for the CDR3: TGTGCCAGCAGCCCGGGACGGAAAAACACCGGGGAGCTGTTTTTT. V gene TRBV11-1 combines with J gene TRBJ2-2; D tentatively fits TRBD1 or TRBD2 (5 bases each). The CDR3 spans 15 residues. Trimming took off 5 bases at V and 2 bases at J, with 12 bases between the two ends. From germline, CDR1 is SGHAT and CDR2 FQDESV (reference sequence). Combining the CDR3 with reference TRBV11-1 and TRBJ2-2 gives the whole variable domain EAEVAQSPRYKITEKSQAVAFWCDPISGHATLYWYRQILGQGPELLVQFQDESVVDDSQLPKDRFSAERLKGVDSTLKIQPAELGDSAMYLCASSPGRKNTGELFFGEGSRLTVL.

The rearrangement uses TRBV7-2 and TRBJ2-4; 7 nucleotides agree with TRBD1. CDR1 and CDR2 from the germline V gene are SGHTA and FQGNSA. The CDR3 contains 15 residues. V dropped 3 bases and J dropped 4; count of bases not matched to a gene: 6. The CDR3 loop reads CASSLGDREKNIQYF. DNA for the CDR3: TGTGCCAGCAGCTTGGGGGACAGAGAAAAAAACATTCAGTACTTC.

The chain couples TRBV6-5 to TRBJ1-4; D call uncertain. Germline CDR1 is MNHEY and CDR2 is SVGAGI. This CDR3 comprises 13 residues. The V gene lost 0 bases and the J gene lost 10 bases, with 9 bases spanning the gap. The CDR3 region has the DNA TGTGCCAGCAGTTACTCGATCCGGGGAAAACTGTTTTTT. Translated, it gives CASSYSIRGKLFF.

This clonotype was counted a few times. This rearrangement joins TRBV12-5 to TRBJ1-1, with D uncertain. Per germline, CDR1 LGHNT and CDR2 FRNRAP. This CDR3 contains 14 residues. The V gene lost 3 bases and the J gene lost 1 base, with 9 bases spanning the gap. This CDR3 reads CASGLRGSNTEAFF. The CDR3 nucleotides are TGTGCTAGTGGTTTACGGGGTTCGAACACTGAAGCTTTCTTT.

The V call is TRBV4-3, the J call TRBJ1-2, with D perhaps TRBD1 (6 bases). V gave up 3 bases and J gave up 0 bases, with 14 bases separating them. The germline CDR1 and CDR2 sequences are LGHNA and YSLEER. The CDR3 sequence is 16 residues long. The CDR3 sequence is CASSQSQGWANYGYTF. CDR3 sequence (DNA): TGCGCCAGCAGCCAGTCCCAGGGGTGGGCTAACTATGGCTACACCTTC.

This clonotype appeared a few times. The chain is built from TRBV10-3 and TRBJ1-4, with D possibly being TRBD1 (6 bases). The CDR3 runs 15 residues. Looked up from germline, CDR1 is ENHRY and CDR2 is SYGVKD. V was trimmed by 0 bases and J by 5 bases, leaving 10 bases between them. CDR3 loop: CAISESGQRNEKLFF. CDR3 sequence (DNA): TGTGCCATCAGTGAGTCAGGACAGAGAAATGAAAAACTGTTTTTT.

This clonotype has just a few counts. The chain couples TRBV29-1 to TRBJ2-7, with D possibly TRBD1 on 5 matching bases. V was shortened by 6 bases and J by 1 base, with 22 bases between the two germline ends. The CDR3 loop spans 16 amino acids. Germline-derived CDR1 and CDR2 are SQVTM and ANQGSEA. CDR3 residues: CSVAIHQGFKSYEQYF. Written as DNA, the CDR3 is TGCAGCGTAGCAATCCACCAGGGATTTAAGTCCTACGAGCAGTACTTC.

Only a few counts were recorded for this clonotype. DNA for the CDR3: TGTGCCAGCAGCCGAGGTCTTCCCCTGGTAGATACGCAGTATTTT. Amino acids: CASSRGLPLVDTQYF. The V and J genes are TRBV11-2 and TRBJ2-3; D gene ambiguous. Trimming cost V 5 bases and J 5 bases, with 17 bases left between them. Per the germline V gene, CDR1 is SGHAT and CDR2 is FQNNGV. This CDR3 is 15 amino acids long.

The chain couples TRBV7-9 to TRBJ2-6; D possibly corresponds to TRBD1 (5 bases). From germline, CDR1 is SEHNR and CDR2 FQNEAQ (reference sequence). V gave up 2 bases and J gave up 15 bases, with 8 bases separating them. The CDR3 runs to 11 residues. DNA of the CDR3: TGTGCCAGCAGCTTACAGGGTGACCTGACTTTC. It yields the protein CASSLQGDLTF.

This clonotype has a handful of counts. This chain connects TRBV5-5 to TRBJ2-3; tentatively, D is TRBD2 (5 bases). The ends were cut back, 5 bases at V and 2 bases at J, with 15 bases in the middle. This CDR3 comprises 15 residues. CDR1 and CDR2 from the germline V gene are SGHKS and YYEKEE (reference sequence). The CDR3 here is CASRALDSYTDTQYF. DNA of the CDR3: TGTGCCAGCAGGGCCCTGGACTCCTACACAGATACGCAGTATTTT.

The chain employs TRBV20-1 and TRBJ2-7, with 8 bases lining up with TRBD2. The V gene's germline CDR1 is DFQATT and CDR2 SNEGSKA (reference sequence). After removal of 0 bases from V and 4 bases from J, the junction contained 11 bases not matched to a gene. The CDR3 contains 16 residues. The CDR3 DNA reads as TGCAGTGCTAGAGATGGGACTAGAGCCCCGTCGTACGAGCAGTACGTC. This codes for CSARDGTRAPSYEQYV.

The table lists this clonotype with a few counts. For the CDR3, the DNA is TGTGCCAGCAGCTTCAGGGGGCGAGGGTTCTCTGAAGCTTTCTTT. This encodes CASSFRGRGFSEAFF. V is TRBV7-9 and J is TRBJ1-1; 8 bases are a match to TRBD1. The CDR3 runs to 15 residues. The trim removed 3 bases at V and 6 bases at J, leaving 9 bases unmatched. The germline V gene encodes CDR1 SEHNR and CDR2 FQNEAQ (reference sequence).

A few counts support this clonotype. The V call is TRBV4-3, the J call TRBJ1-1; 9 nucleotides match TRBD1. CDR3 size: 16 residues. The trim removed 1 base at V and 1 base at J, leaving 4 bases unmatched. CDR1 is LGHNA and CDR2 is YSLEER in the germline V gene. The CDR3 reads CASSQGGTGKNTEAFF. CDR3 DNA: TGCGCCAGCAGCCAAGGGGGGACAGGGAAGAACACTGAAGCTTTCTTT.

This clonotype was detected a few times. This chain links TRBV7-2 with TRBJ2-1; D gene unclear. This CDR3 comprises 12 residues. The V end lost 3 bases, the J end lost 8 bases, and 8 bases lay between the germline ends. Germline V CDR1 and CDR2: SGHTA, FQGNSA. Here the CDR3 DNA reads TGTGCCAGCAGCTTCGATAACCATGAGCAGTTCTTC. Encoded protein: CASSFDNHEQFF.

This clonotype was observed a few times. The chain joins TRBV7-9 to TRBJ1-5; D remains ambiguous. The germline CDR1 and CDR2 sequences are SEHNR and FQNEAQ (reference sequence). The CDR3 spans 12 residues. With 3 bases removed from V and 6 bases from J, the gap between germline ends came to 6 bases. The CDR3 reads CASSFNGQPQHF. DNA of the CDR3: TGTGCCAGCAGCTTTAACGGTCAGCCCCAGCATTTT.

This clonotype has a single count. The chain has TRBV13 and TRBJ2-1; the D is unclear. Germline V lookup: CDR1 PRHDT, CDR2 FYEKMQ (reference sequence). V was pared by 5 bases and J by 6 bases, with 17 bases between. The CDR3 is made up of 15 amino acids. CDR3 residues: CASSPSAVAPNEQFF. CDR3 in DNA: TGTGCCAGCAGCCCCTCGGCTGTGGCCCCCAATGAGCAGTTCTTC. The full variable domain, its missing parts supplied by reference TRBV13 and TRBJ2-1, is AAGVIQSPRHLIKEKRETATLKCYPIPRHDTVYWYQQGPGQDPQFLISFYEKMQSDKGSIPDRFSAQQFSDYHSELNMSSLELGDSALYFCASSPSAVAPNEQFFGPGTRLTVL.

This clonotype has a handful of counts. V is TRBV18 and J is TRBJ1-1, with 7 bases matching TRBD1. V dropped 2 bases and J dropped 3; count of bases not matched to a gene: 6. Germline loops: CDR1 KGHSH, CDR2 LQKENI. The CDR3 runs 15 residues. This CDR3 is CASSPAGQSDTEAFF. CDR3 DNA sequence: TGTGCCAGCTCACCAGCGGGACAGTCGGACACTGAAGCTTTCTTT.

V and J are TRBV12-3 or TRBV12-4 and TRBJ1-1; D may be TRBD1 (5 bases). Trimming took off 3 bases at V and 0 bases at J, with 11 bases between the two ends. The CDR3 has 15 amino acids. The CDR3 region has the DNA TGTGCCAGCAGTTTTGTTGGGGGAGTGAACACTGAAGCTTTCTTT. It encodes CASSFVGGVNTEAFF.

The sample holds a few counts of this clonotype. The chain employs TRBV12-3 or TRBV12-4 and TRBJ2-3; D assignment may be TRBD1 or TRBD2 (5 bases each). Trimming shortened V by 2 bases and J by 5 bases, and 14 bases separated the two germline ends. The CDR3 is 15 residues long. The CDR3 loop is CASSLRQRDEDTQYF. The CDR3 bases are TGTGCCAGCAGTTTAAGGCAAAGGGACGAAGATACGCAGTATTTT.

The rearrangement links TRBV7-7 to TRBJ2-2, with 9 bases aligning to TRBD1. Germline V lookup: CDR1 SSHAT, CDR2 FNYEAQ (reference sequence). The CDR3 contains 14 residues. The ends lost 5 bases at V and 7 bases at J; junction bases unmatched: 5. In DNA form, the CDR3 reads TGTGCCAGCAGCCCCGGGACAGGGATCGGGGAGCTGTTTTTT. Translation gives CASSPGTGIGELFF.

This clonotype was seen more than once but under ten times. The chain employs TRBV11-2 and TRBJ2-1; D is unresolved. Germline V lookup: CDR1 SGHAT, CDR2 FQNNGV. This CDR3 contains 13 residues. V lost 5 bases and J lost 5, with 10 bases in between. Here the CDR3 reads CASSPVPNNEQFF. DNA for the CDR3: TGTGCCAGCAGCCCGGTGCCAAACAATGAGCAGTTCTTC.

A few counts support this clonotype. The chain is built from TRBV20-1 and TRBJ1-4, with D possibly TRBD1 on 5 matching bases. This CDR3 region has 15 residues. Trimming shortened V by 5 bases and J by 5 bases, and 18 bases separated the two germline ends. CDR1 and CDR2 (germline): DFQATT, SNEGSKA (reference sequence). The CDR3: CSAQGVGAVNEKLFF. CDR3 coding DNA: TGCAGTGCTCAAGGGGTCGGGGCAGTGAATGAAAAACTGTTTTTT.

The rearrangement links TRBV3-1 to TRBJ2-7; D not resolved. This CDR3 spans 13 amino acids. From germline, CDR1 is LGHDT and CDR2 YNNKEL (reference sequence). V was trimmed by 3 bases and J by 5 bases, leaving 11 bases between them. The chain's CDR3 is CASSHRLSHEQYF. CDR3 sequence (DNA): TGTGCCAGCAGCCACAGGTTATCGCACGAGCAGTACTTC.